A single sample gave rise to the 4 T cell receptor beta chains below, sequenced in a study of identical twins. Using its own MiXCR run on the 5' RACE reads, TCRdb lists one record per CDR3 protein. The table includes 200,000 to 300,000 distinct CDR3 sequences, approximately 7% detected once. These data also featured in a second study, about yellow fever vaccine responses in identical twins.

The specimen sequenced was memory (CD45RO+) T cells sorted from blood. These receptors were collected from a young woman in good health.

This clonotype appeared a few times. The chain links TRBV25-1 to TRBJ2-5, with 8 bases identical to TRBD2. Germline values: CDR1 MGHDK, CDR2 SYGVNS. The V gene end was trimmed by 4 bases and the J gene end by 1 base; junction bases not matched to a gene: 14. CDR3 length: 18 amino acids. CDR3 residues: CASSVQLGFAGGQETQYF. In nucleotides, the CDR3 is TGTGCCAGCAGTGTGCAACTTGGGTTTGCGGGGGGCCAAGAGACCCAGTACTTC.

Only a few counts were recorded for this clonotype. The rearrangement joins TRBV12-5 to TRBJ2-1; possible D gene TRBD1, 6 bases. The CDR3 is 15 amino acids. The germline V gene has CDR1 LGHNT and CDR2 FRNRAP. V shed 10 bases and J shed 7 bases, with 23 bases lying between them. DNA for the CDR3: TGTGCTACCACCTACTGGGCAGGGGAAGGGAATGAGCAGTTCTTC. Its translation: CATTYWAGEGNEQFF. Drawing the rest from reference TRBV12-5 and TRBJ2-1, the complete variable domain is DARVTQTPRHKVTEMGQEVTMRCQPILGHNTVFWYRQTMMQGLELLAYFRNRAPLDDSGMPKDRFSAEMPDATLATLKIQPSEPRDSAVYFCATTYWAGEGNEQFFGPGTRLTVL.

This clonotype was detected many times. The chain has TRBV5-1 and TRBJ2-2, with 12 bases aligning to TRBD2. Per germline, CDR1 SGHRS and CDR2 YFSETQ. The trim removed 4 bases at V and 5 bases at J, leaving 3 bases unmatched. The CDR3 consists of 15 residues. This chain's CDR3 is CASSPGLAGTGELFF. CDR3 coding DNA: TGCGCCAGCAGCCCCGGACTAGCGGGGACCGGGGAGCTGTTTTTT.

The genes are TRBV5-1 and TRBJ2-4; possibly TRBD2 for D (6 bases). The CDR3 is 16 residues long. Trimming stripped 0 bases from V and 4 bases from J, with 14 bases between. Germline CDR1 and CDR2: SGHRS and YFSETQ. The chain's CDR3 is CASSLASFSGKNIQYF. In DNA form, the CDR3 reads TGCGCCAGCAGCTTGGCCTCTTTTAGCGGTAAAAACATTCAGTACTTC.